The sequence of this T cell receptor beta chain was determined in a study of response to subunit inactivated influenza vaccine (dated by TCRdb to the late 2010s). Looking at the study overall: Deep quantitative profiling of the T cell receptor repertoire was used in the study to follow responses to a trivalent subunit inactivated influenza vaccine.

This clonotype was found many times. The antigen it recognizes is unknown. No much larger clone is present one base from it, and per-base qualities are unavailable. What the study reported, not specific to this receptor: It was suggested by the authors that each seasonal influenza vaccination may recruit only a limited number of new T cells.

Library preparation employed RT-PCR. The sample was run on an Illumina HiSeq 2500. TCRdb passed the public sequencing reads through fastp at Q25 and MiXCR, retaining productive beta sequences. Rows are combined by CDR3 protein, so each entry shows the most common genes and DNA. The sample records around 650,000 distinct CDR3 sequences, roughly 14% of which are singletons. The ten largest clonotypes hold roughly 11% of the sample. The CDR3 sequence holds 15 residues, the cysteine and phenylalanine included. Kept here is only the CDR3 DNA, which spans 45 bases and is read in frame from base 1. V is cut back by 6 bases and J by 4 bases, with 11 bases in the junction unmatched.

This clonotype was sampled from a man aged 50-60 years who received an inactivated influenza vaccine. Donor details come from another sample of the same person, matched by shared clones. The material was PBMCs from blood, obtained 11 to 12 days after vaccination. The chain was built from TRBV12-3 or TRBV12-4 and TRBJ2-7, with 8 middle bases fitting TRBD1. The DNA sequence follows: TGTGCCAGCAGCCGCGCCGGGACAGGCTCATACGAGCAGTACTTC. This yields the protein CASSRAGTGSYEQYF.